These T cell receptor beta chains were read from a single sample in a study of blood T cell repertoires in COVID-19. Sequencing used immunoSEQ multiplex PCR; TCRdb keeps in-frame clones, though not all of them. The sample shows about 89,000 clones, nearly 95% of them seen only once. What was sequenced was peripheral blood. The receptor set was obtained from a human donor with active COVID-19. The donor label of this sample is uncertain. Both conserved end residues are part of each CDR3. Each record gives: V gene, J gene, CDR3 protein.

TRBV6-6	TRBJ1-4	CASSYSMGHRNEKLFF
TRBV7-9	TRBJ2-3	CASSLGGGGSTDTQYF
TRBV5-6	TRBJ2-7	CASSDGTGSFYEQYF
TRBV12-5	TRBJ1-1	CASGLAQGYGTTEAFF
TRBV20-1	TRBJ2-2	CSASRDSLTGELFF
TRBV3-1/TRBV3-2	TRBJ2-2	CASSPSPSGTGELFF
TRBV6-5	TRBJ1-2	CASSSRTVNYGYTF
TRBV18	TRBJ2-5	CASSPTGEGARETQYF
TRBV11-2	TRBJ2-7	CASSRRVDTNFDEQYF
TRBV10-3	TRBJ2-7	CAISESTSGSREQYF
TRBV4-2	TRBJ1-1	CASSQDSVRQNTEAFF
TRBV6-5	TRBJ1-5	CASSTAGGGDQPQHF
TRBV28	TRBJ2-7	CASSHQSGRSAYEQYF
TRBV4-3	TRBJ2-1	CASSQDIAGLPGNEQFF
TRBV4-3	TRBJ2-2	CASSQAFRENTGELFF
TRBV28	TRBJ2-2	CASSLGQGLTGELFF
TRBV14	TRBJ1-1	CASSQVNSFEAFF
TRBV6-2/TRBV6-3	TRBJ2-2	CASSRTFGGNTGELFF
TRBV7-9	TRBJ2-2	CASSRQGVTGELFF
TRBV9	TRBJ1-2	CASSSSYGINYGYTF
TRBV2	TRBJ1-2	CASRGGGSSYGYTF
TRBV7-8	TRBJ2-3	CASKPPGGVGDTQYF
TRBV7-2	TRBJ2-7	CASSSRTGGSYEQYF
TRBV7-9	TRBJ1-1	CASSLEGAQYTEAFF
TRBV5-1	TRBJ1-2	CASSLAPQGARGYTF
TRBV27	TRBJ1-3	CASSLDPEVYTIYF